This T cell receptor (beta chain) was found in a study of blood T cell repertoires in COVID-19. The CDR3 length is 14 residues. Germline-derived CDR1 and CDR2 are MNHEY and SVGAGI. V was shortened by 4 bases and J by 0 bases, with 7 bases between the two germline ends. Original processing methods: Amplification of reference gene primers was used by the study to estimate nucleated cell counts. Here immunoSEQ multiplex PCR was the method, and the copy in TCRdb shows in-frame clones only, minus some. V and J calls plus clone size are reproduced from that table; the DNA served to infer D and trimming. This table has 250,000 to 300,000 clones, approximately 86% appearing once.

The chain couples TRBV6-5 to TRBJ2-1, with unresolved D. Source material: peripheral blood. The clonotype comes from a woman aged 70-85 years with COVID-19, enrolled during active disease. CDR3 coding DNA: TGTGCCAGCAGTTTACTAAGCTCCTACAATGAGCAGTTCTTC. It codes for CASSLLSSYNEQFF.